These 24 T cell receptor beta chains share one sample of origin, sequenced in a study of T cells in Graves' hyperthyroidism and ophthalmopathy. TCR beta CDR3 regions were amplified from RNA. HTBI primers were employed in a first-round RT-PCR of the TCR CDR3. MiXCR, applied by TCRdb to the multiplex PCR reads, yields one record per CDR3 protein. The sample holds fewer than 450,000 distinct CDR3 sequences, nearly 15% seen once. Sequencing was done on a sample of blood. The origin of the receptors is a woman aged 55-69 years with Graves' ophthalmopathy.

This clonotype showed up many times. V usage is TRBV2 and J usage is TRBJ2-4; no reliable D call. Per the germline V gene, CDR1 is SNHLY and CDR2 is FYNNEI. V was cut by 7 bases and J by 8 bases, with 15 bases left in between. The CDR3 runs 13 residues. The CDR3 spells CASKVANWDIQYF. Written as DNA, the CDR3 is TGTGCCAGCAAGGTGGCAAACTGGGACATTCAGTACTTC.

CDR3 sequence reads: CASRRGTGFYGYTF. The CDR3 nucleotides are TGTGCCAGCAGGCGCGGTACAGGCTTCTATGGCTACACCTTC. V is TRBV27 and J is TRBJ1-2; a possible D gene is TRBD1 (5 bases). CDR1 and CDR2 (germline): MNHEY, SMNVEV (reference sequence). V shed 6 bases and J shed 4 bases, with 15 bases lying between them. This CDR3 spans 14 amino acids.

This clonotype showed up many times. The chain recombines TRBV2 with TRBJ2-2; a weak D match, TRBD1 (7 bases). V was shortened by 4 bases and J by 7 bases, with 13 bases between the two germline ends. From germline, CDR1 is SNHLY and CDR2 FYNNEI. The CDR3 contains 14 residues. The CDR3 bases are TGTGCCAGCAGTGCCCGACAGGGAGGCGGGGAGCTGTTTTTT. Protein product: CASSARQGGGELFF. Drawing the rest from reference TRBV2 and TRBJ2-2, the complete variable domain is EPEVTQTPSHQVTQMGQEVILRCVPISNHLYFYWYRQILGQKVEFLVSFYNNEISEKSEIFDDQFSVERPDGSNFTLKIRSTKLEDSAMYFCASSARQGGGELFFGEGSRLTVL.

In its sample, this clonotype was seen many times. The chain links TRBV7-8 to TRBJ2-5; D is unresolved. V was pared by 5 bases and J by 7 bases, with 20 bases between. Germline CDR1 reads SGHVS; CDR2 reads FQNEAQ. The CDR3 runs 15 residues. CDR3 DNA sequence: TGTGCCAGCAGCCCTAGTCGAGGTACCGTTGGGACCCAGTACTTC. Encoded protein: CASSPSRGTVGTQYF.

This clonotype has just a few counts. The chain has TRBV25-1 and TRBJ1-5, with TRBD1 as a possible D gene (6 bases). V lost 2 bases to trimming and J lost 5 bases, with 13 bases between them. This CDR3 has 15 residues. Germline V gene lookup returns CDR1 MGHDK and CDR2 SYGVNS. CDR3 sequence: CASSERAGGDQPQHF. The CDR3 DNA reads TGTGCCAGCAGTGAAAGGGCGGGGGGCGATCAGCCCCAGCATTTT.

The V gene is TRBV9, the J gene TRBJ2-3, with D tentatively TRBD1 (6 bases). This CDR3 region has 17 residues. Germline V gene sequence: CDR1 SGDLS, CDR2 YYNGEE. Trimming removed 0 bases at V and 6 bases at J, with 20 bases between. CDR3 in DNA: TGTGCCAGCAGCGTAGAGGGGGATTTGGCACCCAGGGATACGCAGTATTTT. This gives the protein CASSVEGDLAPRDTQYF. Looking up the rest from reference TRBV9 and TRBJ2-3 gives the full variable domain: DSGVTQTPKHLITATGQRVTLRCSPRSGDLSVYWYQQSLDQGLQFLIQYYNGEERAKGNILERFSAQQFPDLHSELNLSSLELGDSALYFCASSVEGDLAPRDTQYFGPGTRLTVL.

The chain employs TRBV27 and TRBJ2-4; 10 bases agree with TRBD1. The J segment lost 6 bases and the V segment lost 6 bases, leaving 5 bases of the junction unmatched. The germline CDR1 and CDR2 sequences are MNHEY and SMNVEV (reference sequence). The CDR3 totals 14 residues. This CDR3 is CASSGTGDPNIQYF. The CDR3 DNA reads TGTGCCAGCAGCGGGACAGGGGATCCAAACATTCAGTACTTC.

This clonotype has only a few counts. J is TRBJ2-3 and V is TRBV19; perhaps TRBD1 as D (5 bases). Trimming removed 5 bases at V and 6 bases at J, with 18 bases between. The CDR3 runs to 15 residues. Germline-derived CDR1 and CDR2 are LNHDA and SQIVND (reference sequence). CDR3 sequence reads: CASSPTGPATDTQYF. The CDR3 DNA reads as TGTGCCAGTAGTCCAACAGGACCCGCGACCGATACGCAGTATTTT. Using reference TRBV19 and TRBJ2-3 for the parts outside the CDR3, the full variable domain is DGGITQSPKYLFRKEGQNVTLSCEQNLNHDAMYWYRQDPGQGLRLIYYSQIVNDFQKGDIAEGYSVSREKKESFPLTVTSAQKNPTAFYLCASSPTGPATDTQYFGPGTRLTVL.

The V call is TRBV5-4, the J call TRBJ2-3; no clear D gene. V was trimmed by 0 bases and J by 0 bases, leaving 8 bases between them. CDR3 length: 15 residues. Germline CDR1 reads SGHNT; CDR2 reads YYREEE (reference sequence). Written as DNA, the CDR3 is TGTGCCAGCAGCTTGGGGCCGCCAAGCACAGATACGCAGTATTTT. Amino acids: CASSLGPPSTDTQYF.

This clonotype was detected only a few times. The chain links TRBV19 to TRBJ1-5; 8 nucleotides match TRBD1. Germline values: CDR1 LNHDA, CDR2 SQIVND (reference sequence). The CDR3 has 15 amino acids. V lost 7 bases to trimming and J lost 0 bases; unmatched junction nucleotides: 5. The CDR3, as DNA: TGTGCCAGTATCTCGACAGGGGATAGCAATCAGCCCCAGCATTTT. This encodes CASISTGDSNQPQHF. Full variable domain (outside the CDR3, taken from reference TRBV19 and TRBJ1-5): DGGITQSPKYLFRKEGQNVTLSCEQNLNHDAMYWYRQDPGQGLRLIYYSQIVNDFQKGDIAEGYSVSREKKESFPLTVTSAQKNPTAFYLCASISTGDSNQPQHFGDGTRLSIL.

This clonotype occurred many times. The CDR3 coding sequence is TGTGCCAGCATCTCGGGACTAGCGAGTTACAATGAGCAGTTCTTC. This encodes CASISGLASYNEQFF. The genes are TRBV12-3 or TRBV12-4 and TRBJ2-1, with 10 bases fitting TRBD2. CDR3 length: 15 amino acids. The V segment lost 7 bases and the J segment 4 bases; nucleotides outside the gene matches: 7.

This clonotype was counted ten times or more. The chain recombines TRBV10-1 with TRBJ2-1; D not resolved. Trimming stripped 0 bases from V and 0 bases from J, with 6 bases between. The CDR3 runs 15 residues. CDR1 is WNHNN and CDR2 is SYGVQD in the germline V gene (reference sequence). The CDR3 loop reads CASSESVLSYNEQFF. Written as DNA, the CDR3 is TGCGCCAGCAGTGAGTCGGTTCTCTCCTACAATGAGCAGTTCTTC.

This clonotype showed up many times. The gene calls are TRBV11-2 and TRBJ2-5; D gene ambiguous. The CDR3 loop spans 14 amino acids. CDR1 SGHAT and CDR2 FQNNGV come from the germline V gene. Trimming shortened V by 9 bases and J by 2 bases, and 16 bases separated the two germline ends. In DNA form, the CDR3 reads TGTGCCAGTCGTCCCGGGTCCCCACAAGAGACCCAGTACTTC. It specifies CASRPGSPQETQYF. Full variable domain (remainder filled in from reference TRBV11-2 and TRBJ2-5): EAGVAQSPRYKIIEKRQSVAFWCNPISGHATLYWYQQILGQGPKLLIQFQNNGVVDDSQLPKDRFSAERLKGVDSTLKIQPAKLEDSAVYLCASRPGSPQETQYFGPGTRLLVL.

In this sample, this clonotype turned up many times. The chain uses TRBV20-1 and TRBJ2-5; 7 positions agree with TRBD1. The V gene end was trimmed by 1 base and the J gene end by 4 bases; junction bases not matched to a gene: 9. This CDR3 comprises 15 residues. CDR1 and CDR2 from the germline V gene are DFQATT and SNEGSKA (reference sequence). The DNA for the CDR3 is TGCAGTGCTAGAGCCCCCCGCGCAGGGGGAGAGACCCAGTACTTC. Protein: CSARAPRAGGETQYF.

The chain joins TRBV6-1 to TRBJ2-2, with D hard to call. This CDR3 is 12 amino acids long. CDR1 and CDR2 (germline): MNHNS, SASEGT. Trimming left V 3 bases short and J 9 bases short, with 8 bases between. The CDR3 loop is CASSDGFRELFF. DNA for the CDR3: TGTGCCAGCAGTGATGGGTTCAGGGAGCTGTTTTTT.

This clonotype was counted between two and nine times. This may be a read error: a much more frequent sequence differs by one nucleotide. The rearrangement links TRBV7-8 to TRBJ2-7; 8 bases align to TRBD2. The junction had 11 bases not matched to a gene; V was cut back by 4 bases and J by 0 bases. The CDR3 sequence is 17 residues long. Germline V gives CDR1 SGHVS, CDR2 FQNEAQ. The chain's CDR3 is CASSSAESGRSSYEQYF. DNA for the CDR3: TGTGCCAGCAGCTCAGCGGAAAGCGGGAGAAGCTCCTACGAGCAGTACTTC. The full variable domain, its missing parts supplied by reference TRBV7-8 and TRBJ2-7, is GAGVSQSPRYKVAKRGQDVALRCDPISGHVSLFWYQQALGQGPEFLTYFQNEAQLDKSGLPSDRFFAERPEGSVSTLKIQRTQQEDSAVYLCASSSAESGRSSYEQYFGPGTRLTVT.

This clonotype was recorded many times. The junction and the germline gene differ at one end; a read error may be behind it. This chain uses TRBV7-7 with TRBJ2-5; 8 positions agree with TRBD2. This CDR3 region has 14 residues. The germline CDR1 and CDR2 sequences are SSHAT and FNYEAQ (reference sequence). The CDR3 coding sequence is TGTGCTAGCAGCCCCGGGGGGGGTACGGAGACCCAGTACTTC. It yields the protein CASSPGGGTETQYF.

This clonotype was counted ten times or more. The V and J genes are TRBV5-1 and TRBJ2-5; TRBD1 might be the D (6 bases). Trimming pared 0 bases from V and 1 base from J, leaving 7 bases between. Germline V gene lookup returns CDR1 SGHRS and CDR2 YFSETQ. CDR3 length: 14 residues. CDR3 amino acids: CASSLGDTQETQYF. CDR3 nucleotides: TGCGCCAGCAGCTTGGGGGACACCCAAGAGACCCAGTACTTC.

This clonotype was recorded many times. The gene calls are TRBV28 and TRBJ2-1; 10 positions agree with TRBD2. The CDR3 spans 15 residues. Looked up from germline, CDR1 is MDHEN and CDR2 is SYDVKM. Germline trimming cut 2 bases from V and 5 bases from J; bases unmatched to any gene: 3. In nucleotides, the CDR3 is TGTGCCAGCAGTTTAACCCTAGCGGGAGACAATGAGCAGTTCTTC. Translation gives CASSLTLAGDNEQFF.

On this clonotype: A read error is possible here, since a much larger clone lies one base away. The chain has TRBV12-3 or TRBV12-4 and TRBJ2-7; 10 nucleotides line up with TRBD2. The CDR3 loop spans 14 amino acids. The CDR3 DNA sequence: TGTGCCAGCAGGCAGAGGCTAGCGGGAGACGAGCAGCACTTC. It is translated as CASRQRLAGDEQHF.

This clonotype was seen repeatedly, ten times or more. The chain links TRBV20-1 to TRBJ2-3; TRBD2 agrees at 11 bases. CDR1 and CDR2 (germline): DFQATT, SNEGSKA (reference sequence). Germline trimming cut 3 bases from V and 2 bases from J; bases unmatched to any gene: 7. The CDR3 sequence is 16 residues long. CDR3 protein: CSASSGTSGNTDTQYF. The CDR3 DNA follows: TGCAGTGCTAGTTCTGGGACTAGCGGAAACACAGATACGCAGTATTTT.

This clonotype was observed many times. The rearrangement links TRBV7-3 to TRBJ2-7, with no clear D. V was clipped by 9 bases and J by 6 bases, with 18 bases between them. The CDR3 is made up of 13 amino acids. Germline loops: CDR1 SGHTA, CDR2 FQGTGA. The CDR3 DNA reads TGTGCCAGTACCCTTTTCCTGGGTTTCGAGCAGTACTTC. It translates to CASTLFLGFEQYF. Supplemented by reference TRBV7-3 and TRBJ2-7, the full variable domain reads GAGVSQTPSNKVTEKGKYVELRCDPISGHTALYWYRQSLGQGPEFLIYFQGTGAADDSGLPNDRFFAVRPEGSVSTLKIQRTERGDSAVYLCASTLFLGFEQYFGPGTRLTVT.

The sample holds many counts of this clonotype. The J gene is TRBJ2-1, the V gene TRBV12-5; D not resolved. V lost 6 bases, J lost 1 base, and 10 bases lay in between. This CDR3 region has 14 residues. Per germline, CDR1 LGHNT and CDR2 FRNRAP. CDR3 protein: CASGLLGSYNEQFF. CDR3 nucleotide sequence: TGTGCTAGTGGCCTCCTTGGGTCCTACAATGAGCAGTTCTTC.

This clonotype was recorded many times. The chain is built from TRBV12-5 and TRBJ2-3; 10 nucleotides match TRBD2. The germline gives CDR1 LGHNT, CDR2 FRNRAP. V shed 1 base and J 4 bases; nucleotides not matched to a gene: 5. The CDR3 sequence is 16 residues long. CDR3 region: CASGLGSGRIPDTQYF. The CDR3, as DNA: TGTGCTAGTGGTTTGGGTAGCGGGAGGATACCAGATACGCAGTATTTT.